This T cell receptor (beta chain) was retrieved from a study of blood T cell repertoires in COVID-19. Study as a whole: Acute-phase and convalescent COVID-19 samples originated in the United States, Italy and Spain.

Produced via immunoSEQ multiplex PCR; TCRdb's table is partial and in-frame only. This sample has 200,000 to 300,000 clones, with about 88% found just once. V was pared by 4 bases and J by 2 bases, with 13 bases between. The CDR3 sequence is 16 residues long. CDR1 is SGHRS, CDR2 YFSETQ, per germline. In this sample, this clone turned up once. Source material: peripheral blood. This TCR derives from a man in his 60s who had recovered from COVID-19. The J gene is TRBJ2-6, the V gene TRBV5-1; D ambiguous. The CDR3 spells CASSAGRPAGANVLTF. As DNA, the CDR3 is TGCGCCAGCAGCGCCGGCAGGCCAGCTGGGGCCAACGTCCTGACTTTC.